The entry that follows covers one TCR beta chain sequence. Its antigen remains unknown. Germline CDR1 reads DFQATT; CDR2 reads SNEGSKA (reference sequence). CDR3 length: 14 amino acids. Trimming took 5 bases from V and 1 from J, leaving 14 bases between them. The data derive from a study of T-cell memory formation after mild COVID-19. Study details: TCR clusters largely stayed donor specific.

General study points: In pre-infection memory, a portion of responding clones appeared, which suggested that cross-reactive memory joined. Later expanders leaned CD4+, whereas clones that contracted between day 15 and 85 were balanced CD4/CD8. Clonal second-wave expansions that peaked on day 37 had unconfirmed SARS-CoV-2 specificity.

TCRdb re-analysed the 5' RACE reads in MiXCR, keeping a single row per CDR3 protein. The sample includes approximately 290,000 distinct CDR3 sequences, roughly 8.2% of them seen just once. The receptor comes from a young man who had mild COVID-19 (a few samples of this study predate the infection). Cell type and time point are not known. Material: PBMCs or a T cell subset sorted from them (not recorded which). This chain uses TRBV20-1 with TRBJ1-1; the D is unclear. CDR3 in amino acids: CSARSGAQNTEAFF. The CDR3 DNA follows: TGCAGTGCTCGAAGCGGCGCTCAGAACACTGAAGCTTTCTTT.